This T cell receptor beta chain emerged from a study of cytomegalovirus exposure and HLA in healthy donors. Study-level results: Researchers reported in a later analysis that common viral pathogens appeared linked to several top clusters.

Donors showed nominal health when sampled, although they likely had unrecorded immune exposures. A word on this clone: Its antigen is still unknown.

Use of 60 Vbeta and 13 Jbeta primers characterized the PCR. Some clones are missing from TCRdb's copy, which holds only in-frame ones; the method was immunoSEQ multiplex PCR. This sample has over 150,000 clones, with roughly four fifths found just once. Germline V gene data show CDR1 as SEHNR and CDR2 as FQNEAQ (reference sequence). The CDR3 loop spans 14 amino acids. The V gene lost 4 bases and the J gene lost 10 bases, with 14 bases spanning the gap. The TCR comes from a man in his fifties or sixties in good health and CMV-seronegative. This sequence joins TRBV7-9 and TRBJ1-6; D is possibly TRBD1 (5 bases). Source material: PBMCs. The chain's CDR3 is CASSSGIGSSPLHF. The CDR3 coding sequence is TGTGCCAGCAGCTCAGGGATCGGCAGCTCACCCCTCCACTTT.